This TCR beta chain is drawn from a study of T cells in Graves' hyperthyroidism and ophthalmopathy. About this clonotype itself: Its antigen is as yet unknown.

This CDR3 contains 17 residues. The germline V gene has CDR1 ENHRY and CDR2 SYGVKD. V lost 2 bases and J lost 6, with 17 bases in between. Amplification of TCR beta CDR3 regions was performed using RNA transcripts as template. TCR CDR3 regions were first amplified by RT-PCR with HTBI primers. In TCRdb, the multiplex PCR reads were re-called with MiXCR into one record per CDR3 protein. The sample comprises fewer than 500,000 distinct CDR3 sequences, approximately 12% of which are singletons, and less than 25% rests with the top ten. Drawn at first hyperthyroidism diagnosis, the blood sample preceded any ophthalmopathy symptoms. Broader study findings: The model anticipated ophthalmopathy a median approximately 6.5 months pre-onset. In blood, most of the thyroid clonotypes expanded above 0.001 were also present.

Sample: blood. This chain joins TRBV10-3 and TRBJ1-6; D gene uncertain. This TCR derives from a man younger than 40 with Graves' hyperthyroidism that later progressed to Graves' ophthalmopathy. CDR3 nucleotides: TGTGCCATCAGTGAGAAGGCTGTCCGGAACCTTAATTCACCCCTCCACTTT. Translation gives CAISEKAVRNLNSPLHF.